This is a list of T cell receptor beta chains from one sample in a study of vaccination and CD4 T cells after COVID-19. TCRdb re-analysed the PCR reads in MiXCR, keeping a single row per CDR3 protein. The table has 20,000 to 25,000 distinct CDR3 sequences, 45% to 55% seen once; the top ten hold less than 15%. Their antigens remain unidentified. This material consisted of CD4+ T cells from blood, cultured in vitro, taken about 7 months after SARS-CoV-2 vaccination. The source is a human donor who had recovered from COVID-19. Each CDR3 is given with its conserved first and last residue. D genes are given only for firm matches.

j_gene: TRBJ2-3
d_gene: .
v_gene: TRBV20-1
CDR3aa: CSPQDRTDYTDTQYF

j_gene: TRBJ2-7
d_gene: .
v_gene: TRBV24-1
CDR3aa: CATSDAAAARFEQYF

j_gene: TRBJ2-7
d_gene: TRBD2
v_gene: TRBV6-2/TRBV6-3
CDR3aa: CASSDLAGAYEQYF

j_gene: TRBJ2-2
d_gene: .
v_gene: TRBV6-1
CDR3aa: CASRRSRADTGELFF

j_gene: TRBJ2-1
d_gene: .
v_gene: TRBV4-1
CDR3aa: CASSQETGWSSYNEQFF

j_gene: TRBJ1-1
d_gene: .
v_gene: TRBV7-6
CDR3aa: CASSLGSYTEAFF

j_gene: TRBJ1-1
d_gene: .
v_gene: TRBV6-1
CDR3aa: CASSGEGYTEAFF

j_gene: TRBJ1-1
d_gene: .
v_gene: TRBV6-1
CDR3aa: CASSIREPGATEAFF

j_gene: TRBJ1-5
d_gene: TRBD1
v_gene: TRBV19
CDR3aa: CASSILAGGGQPQHF

j_gene: TRBJ2-1
d_gene: TRBD2
v_gene: TRBV6-1
CDR3aa: CASSPGLEYNEQFF

j_gene: TRBJ2-1
d_gene: .
v_gene: TRBV7-2
CDR3aa: CASSLGSYNEQFF

j_gene: TRBJ1-2
d_gene: TRBD1
v_gene: TRBV24-1
CDR3aa: CATSDGDSDNYGYTF

j_gene: TRBJ2-5
d_gene: .
v_gene: TRBV28
CDR3aa: CASSLYRSRETQYF

j_gene: TRBJ2-5
d_gene: TRBD1
v_gene: TRBV25-1
CDR3aa: CASSQMDRGRRRETQYF

j_gene: TRBJ1-2
d_gene: .
v_gene: TRBV20-1
CDR3aa: CSAALDPARDVGYTF

j_gene: TRBJ2-7
d_gene: TRBD2
v_gene: TRBV7-8
CDR3aa: CASSSVRAGERSSYEQYF

j_gene: TRBJ1-2
d_gene: .
v_gene: TRBV11-3
CDR3aa: CASSPRASAGYTF

j_gene: TRBJ2-5
d_gene: .
v_gene: TRBV24-1
CDR3aa: CATSDEETQYF

j_gene: TRBJ1-2
d_gene: .
v_gene: TRBV6-5
CDR3aa: CASSSRHDGGNYGYTF

j_gene: TRBJ1-2
d_gene: TRBD1
v_gene: TRBV6-1
CDR3aa: CASSRGQGDYGYTF

j_gene: TRBJ1-2
d_gene: .
v_gene: TRBV6-1
CDR3aa: CASKKDRSLDYGYTF

j_gene: TRBJ1-1
d_gene: TRBD1
v_gene: TRBV7-2
CDR3aa: CASSSNRGRGEAFF

j_gene: TRBJ2-1
d_gene: TRBD2
v_gene: TRBV7-2
CDR3aa: CASSLEVTRELAPNEQFF

j_gene: TRBJ2-3
d_gene: .
v_gene: TRBV25-1
CDR3aa: CASSEGLNTDTQYF

j_gene: TRBJ1-6
d_gene: .
v_gene: TRBV6-1
CDR3aa: CASRRDGSRGSNSPLHF

j_gene: TRBJ2-2
d_gene: .
v_gene: TRBV7-2
CDR3aa: CASSLPNTGELFF

j_gene: TRBJ1-2
d_gene: TRBD1
v_gene: TRBV18
CDR3aa: CASSPFPSGQGENGYTF

j_gene: TRBJ1-1
d_gene: .
v_gene: TRBV6-5
CDR3aa: CASSYSGGLNTEAFF

j_gene: TRBJ1-2
d_gene: .
v_gene: TRBV6-1
CDR3aa: CASTQQAGLHGYTF

j_gene: TRBJ1-1
d_gene: TRBD1
v_gene: TRBV5-1
CDR3aa: CASSRDRGPTEAFF

j_gene: TRBJ2-7
d_gene: TRBD1
v_gene: TRBV19
CDR3aa: CASSPKGDRGLYEQYF

j_gene: TRBJ2-5
d_gene: TRBD1
v_gene: TRBV6-1
CDR3aa: CASNNRGGETQYF

j_gene: TRBJ1-2
d_gene: .
v_gene: TRBV6-1
CDR3aa: CASSEAFWAGGYTF

j_gene: TRBJ2-7
d_gene: TRBD2
v_gene: TRBV6-2/TRBV6-3
CDR3aa: CASMPLTSAPSYEQYF

j_gene: TRBJ2-3
d_gene: .
v_gene: TRBV6-5
CDR3aa: CASSSPRRATDTQYF

j_gene: TRBJ2-7
d_gene: TRBD2
v_gene: TRBV20-1
CDR3aa: CSARDKGLAEAYEQYF

j_gene: TRBJ1-6
d_gene: .
v_gene: TRBV28
CDR3aa: CASSLIGYNSPLHF

j_gene: TRBJ1-1
d_gene: .
v_gene: TRBV21-1
CDR3aa: CASSGGGGMTEAFF

j_gene: TRBJ2-7
d_gene: TRBD1
v_gene: TRBV5-1
CDR3aa: CASSPRTGPYEQYF

j_gene: TRBJ2-5
d_gene: .
v_gene: TRBV4-2
CDR3aa: CASSLEGGYQETQYF

j_gene: TRBJ2-5
d_gene: .
v_gene: TRBV20-1
CDR3aa: CSASQTGPPQETQYF